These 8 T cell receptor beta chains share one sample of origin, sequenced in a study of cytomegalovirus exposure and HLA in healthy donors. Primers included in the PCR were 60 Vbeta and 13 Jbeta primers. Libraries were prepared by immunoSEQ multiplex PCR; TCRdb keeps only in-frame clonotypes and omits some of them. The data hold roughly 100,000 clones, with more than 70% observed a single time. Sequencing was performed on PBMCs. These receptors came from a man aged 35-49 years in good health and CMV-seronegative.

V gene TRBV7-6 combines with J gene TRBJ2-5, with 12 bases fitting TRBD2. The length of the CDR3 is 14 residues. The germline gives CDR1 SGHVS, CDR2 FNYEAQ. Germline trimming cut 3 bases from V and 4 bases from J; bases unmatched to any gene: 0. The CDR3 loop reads CASSLTSGGETQYF. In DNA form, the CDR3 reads TGTGCCAGCAGCTTGACTAGCGGGGGAGAGACCCAGTACTTC. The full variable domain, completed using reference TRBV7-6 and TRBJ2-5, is GAGVSQSPRYKVTKRGQDVALRCDPISGHVSLYWYRQALGQGPEFLTYFNYEAQQDKSGLPNDRFSAERPEGSISTLTIQRTEQRDSAMYRCASSLTSGGETQYFGPGTRLLVL.

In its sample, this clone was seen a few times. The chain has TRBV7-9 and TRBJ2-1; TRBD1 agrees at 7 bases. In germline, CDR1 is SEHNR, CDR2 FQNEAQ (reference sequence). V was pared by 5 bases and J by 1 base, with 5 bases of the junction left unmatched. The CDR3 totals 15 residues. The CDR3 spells CASSLGTASYNEQFF. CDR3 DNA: TGTGCCAGCAGCCTTGGGACAGCATCCTACAATGAGCAGTTCTTC. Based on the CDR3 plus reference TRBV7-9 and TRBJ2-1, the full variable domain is DTGVSQNPRHKITKRGQNVTFRCDPISEHNRLYWYRQTLGQGPEFLTYFQNEAQLEKSRLLSDRFSAERPKGSFSTLEIQRTEQGDSAMYLCASSLGTASYNEQFFGPGTRLTVL.

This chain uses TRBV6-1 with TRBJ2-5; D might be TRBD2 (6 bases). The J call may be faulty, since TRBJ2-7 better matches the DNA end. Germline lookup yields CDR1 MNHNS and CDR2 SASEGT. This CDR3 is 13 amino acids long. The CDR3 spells CAGRTASSYEQYF. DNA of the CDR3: TGTGCCGGGAGGACGGCGAGCTCCTACGAGCAGTACTTC.

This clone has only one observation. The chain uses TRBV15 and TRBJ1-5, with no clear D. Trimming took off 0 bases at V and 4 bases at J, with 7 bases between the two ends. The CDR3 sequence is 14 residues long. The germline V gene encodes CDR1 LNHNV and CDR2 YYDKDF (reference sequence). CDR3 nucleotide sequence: TGTGCCACCAGCAGAGATCCGGGGAATCAGCCCCAGCATTTT. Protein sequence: CATSRDPGNQPQHF.

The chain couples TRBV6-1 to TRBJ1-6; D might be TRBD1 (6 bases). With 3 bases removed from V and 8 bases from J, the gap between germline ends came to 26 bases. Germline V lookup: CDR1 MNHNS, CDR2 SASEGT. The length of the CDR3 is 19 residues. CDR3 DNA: TGTGCCAGCAGTGACCCCTTAGGACAGCGCCCCAGAGGAGATTCACCCCTCCACTTT. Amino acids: CASSDPLGQRPRGDSPLHF.

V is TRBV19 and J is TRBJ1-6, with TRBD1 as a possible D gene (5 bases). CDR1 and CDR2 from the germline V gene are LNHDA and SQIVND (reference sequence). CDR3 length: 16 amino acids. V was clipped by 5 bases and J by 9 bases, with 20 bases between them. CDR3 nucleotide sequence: TGTGCCAGTAGTGCCCAAACCCAGGGCGACCGTTCACCCCTCCACTTT. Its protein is CASSAQTQGDRSPLHF.

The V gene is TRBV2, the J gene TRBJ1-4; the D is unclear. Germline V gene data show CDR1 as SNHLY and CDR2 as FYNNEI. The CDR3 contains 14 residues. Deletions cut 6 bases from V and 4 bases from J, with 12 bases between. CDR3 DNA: TGTGCCAGCAGAAAGGAGGGAGGTAATGAAAAACTGTTTTTT. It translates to CASRKEGGNEKLFF. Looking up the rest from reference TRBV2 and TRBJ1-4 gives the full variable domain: EPEVTQTPSHQVTQMGQEVILRCVPISNHLYFYWYRQILGQKVEFLVSFYNNEISEKSEIFDDQFSVERPDGSNFTLKIRSTKLEDSAMYFCASRKEGGNEKLFFGSGTQLSVL.

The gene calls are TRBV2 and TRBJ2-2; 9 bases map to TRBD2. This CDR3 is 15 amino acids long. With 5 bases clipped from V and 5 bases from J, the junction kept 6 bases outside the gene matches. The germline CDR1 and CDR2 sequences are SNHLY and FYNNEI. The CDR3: CASSPQREVTGELFF. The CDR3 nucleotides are TGTGCCAGCAGTCCCCAGCGGGAGGTTACCGGGGAGCTGTTTTTT.